This TCR beta chain was recorded in a study of Ad26.COV2.S vaccination and SARS-CoV-2 variants. The protocol was immunoSEQ multiplex PCR, while the TCRdb copy is restricted to in-frame clones and leaves out a portion. The repertoire consists of fewer than 500,000 clones, with 75% to 95% occurring once and the leading ten covering 12%. There are 17 residues in the CDR3. V shed 5 bases, J shed 0 bases, and the junction held 5 bases outside the gene matches. Per germline, CDR1 SNHLY and CDR2 FYNNEI. Treatment specified: around 19 received Ad26.COV2.S at low or high dose, single or two shots; several received placebo; per-sample allocation not given. Sampling happened 63 days after the first vaccine or placebo injection.

This chain connects TRBV2 to TRBJ2-6, with 9 bases fitting TRBD1. This clonotype was sampled from a person between 18 and 59 years old who received the Ad26.COV2.S COVID-19 vaccine or a placebo. Specimen: peripheral blood, collected in a trial of Ad26.COV2.S vaccine versus placebo. For the CDR3, the DNA is TGTGCCAGCAGTTCGGGACAGGGAGTCTCTGGGGCCAACGTCCTGACTTTC. Amino acid sequence: CASSSGQGVSGANVLTF.